These T cell receptor beta chains were read from a single sample in a study of response to subunit inactivated influenza vaccine. MiXCR, applied by TCRdb to the RT-PCR reads, yields one record per CDR3 protein. Of 800,000 to 1,000,000 distinct CDR3 sequences in the sample, 21% were seen once. The specimen comprised PBMCs from blood, sampled roughly 5 days after vaccination. The receptor source for this set is a man between 50 and 59 years old who received an inactivated influenza vaccine. Each CDR3 is given with its conserved first and last residue. D genes are given only for firm matches. Size values are once, few and many counts, or a class for expanded clones, and some rows have none.

CDR3: CASREGVNTEAFF; DNA: TGCGCCAGCAGAGAGGGGGTGAACACTGAAGCTTTCTTT; size: few; D: .; V: TRBV5-1; J: TRBJ1-1
CDR3: CSAQTGDSPLHF; DNA: TGCAGTGCTCAGACAGGGGATTCACCCCTCCACTTT; size: .; D: TRBD1; V: TRBV20-1; J: TRBJ1-6
CDR3: CASSFLQDNTGELFF; DNA: TGTGCCAGCAGCTTTCTACAGGATAACACCGGGGAGCTGTTTTTT; size: .; D: .; V: TRBV7-6; J: TRBJ2-2
CDR3: CASSLYVGELFF; DNA: TGTGCCAGCAGCTTGTACGTCGGGGAGCTGTTTTTT; size: .; D: .; V: TRBV11-1; J: TRBJ2-2
CDR3: CSARGTSGMYEQYF; DNA: TGCAGTGCTCGCGGGACTAGCGGGATGTACGAGCAGTACTTC; size: .; D: TRBD2; V: TRBV20-1; J: TRBJ2-7
CDR3: CASSLSNEQFF; DNA: TGTGCCAGCAGTTTATCCAATGAGCAGTTCTTC; size: many; D: .; V: TRBV12-3/TRBV12-4; J: TRBJ2-1
CDR3: CASRPTGAYNSPLHF; DNA: TGTGCCAGCAGACCGACAGGGGCCTATAATTCACCCCTCCACTTT; size: .; D: TRBD1; V: TRBV12-3/TRBV12-4; J: TRBJ1-6
CDR3: CASSSRQGWGGYTF; DNA: TGTGCCAGCAGTTCACGACAGGGGTGGGGTGGCTACACCTTC; size: few; D: TRBD1; V: TRBV28; J: TRBJ1-2
CDR3: CATEGLAGGDEQFF; DNA: TGTGCCACGGAGGGACTAGCGGGGGGTGATGAGCAGTTCTTC; size: .; D: TRBD2; V: TRBV10-3; J: TRBJ2-1
CDR3: CASSPFLGEALEQYF; DNA: TGTGCCAGCTCACCCTTCCTTGGGGAGGCTCTCGAGCAGTACTTC; size: .; D: .; V: TRBV18; J: TRBJ2-7
CDR3: CASGPGLQQPQETQYF; DNA: TGCGCCAGCGGGCCGGGACTACAACAACCCCAAGAGACCCAGTACTTC; size: .; D: TRBD2; V: TRBV5-1; J: TRBJ2-5
CDR3: CASSSQGAPNEQFF; DNA: TGTGCCAGCAGCTCTCAGGGGGCCCCCAATGAGCAGTTCTTC; size: few; D: TRBD1; V: TRBV7-9; J: TRBJ2-1
CDR3: CASSLEGHANTGELFF; DNA: TGCGCCAGCAGCTTGGAAGGCCACGCGAACACCGGGGAGCTGTTTTTT; size: .; D: .; V: TRBV5-1; J: TRBJ2-2
CDR3: CASSFRGSTAGELFF; DNA: TGTGCCAGCAGTTTCAGGGGGTCGACCGCCGGGGAGCTGTTTTTT; size: .; D: TRBD1; V: TRBV6-5; J: TRBJ2-2
CDR3: CSARDAGQTYEQYF; DNA: TGCAGTGCTAGAGATGCGGGACAGACCTACGAGCAGTACTTC; size: .; D: .; V: TRBV20-1; J: TRBJ2-7
CDR3: CSASYGTNYEQYF; DNA: TGCAGTGCTAGCTACGGGACCAACTACGAGCAGTACTTC; size: .; D: .; V: TRBV20-1; J: TRBJ2-7
CDR3: CSAAPGLAVIYRNEQFF; DNA: TGCAGTGCTGCACCGGGACTAGCGGTCATCTATCGGAATGAGCAGTTCTTC; size: .; D: TRBD2; V: TRBV20-1; J: TRBJ2-1
CDR3: CASSLSVGIYNEQFF; DNA: TGTGCCAGCAGCTTGAGCGTAGGTATCTACAATGAGCAGTTCTTC; size: few; D: .; V: TRBV7-8; J: TRBJ2-1
CDR3: CSVEDRGTAVTEGYTF; DNA: TGCAGCGTTGAAGATCGAGGGACAGCCGTTACTGAGGGCTACACCTTC; size: .; D: TRBD1; V: TRBV29-1; J: TRBJ1-2
CDR3: CASSLDQGGRKQFF; DNA: TGCGCCAGCAGCTTGGATCAAGGGGGTAGGAAGCAGTTCTTC; size: .; D: .; V: TRBV5-1; J: TRBJ2-1
CDR3: CSARGGLGLETQYF; DNA: TGCAGTGCTAGAGGGGGACTAGGGTTAGAGACCCAGTACTTC; size: few; D: TRBD2; V: TRBV20-1; J: TRBJ2-5
CDR3: CSARQAANTGELFF; DNA: TGCAGTGCTCGACAGGCCGCGAACACCGGGGAGCTGTTTTTT; size: .; D: .; V: TRBV20-1; J: TRBJ2-2
CDR3: CASSLVQFGRSYNEQFF; DNA: TGTGCCAGCAGTTTAGTTCAATTCGGTCGCTCCTACAATGAGCAGTTCTTC; size: .; D: .; V: TRBV12-3/TRBV12-4; J: TRBJ2-1
CDR3: CASSPGLAVITGELFF; DNA: TGTGCCAGCAGCCCGGGACTAGCCGTGATCACCGGGGAGCTGTTTTTT; size: few; D: TRBD2; V: TRBV12-3/TRBV12-4; J: TRBJ2-2
CDR3: CAGRGLGNSPLHF; DNA: TGTGCCGGCAGGGGGCTTGGTAATTCACCCCTCCACTTT; size: few; D: TRBD1; V: TRBV28; J: TRBJ1-6
CDR3: CSVERGSRSTDTQYF; DNA: TGCAGCGTTGAGAGAGGGAGTCGCAGCACAGATACGCAGTATTTT; size: many; D: .; V: TRBV29-1; J: TRBJ2-3
CDR3: CSFGTSGTGEQFF; DNA: TGCAGCTTTGGGACTAGCGGGACGGGTGAGCAGTTCTTC; size: many; D: TRBD2; V: TRBV29-1; J: TRBJ2-1
CDR3: CASSLAWDRRTYEQYF; DNA: TGTGCCAGCAGCTTAGCCTGGGACCGGCGTACCTACGAGCAGTACTTC; size: .; D: .; V: TRBV7-2; J: TRBJ2-7